These 12 T cell receptor beta chains were sequenced from one sample in a study of OX40 agonist ivuxolimab in advanced cancers. The method was immunoSEQ multiplex PCR; TCRdb's version includes in-frame clones alone and lacks a portion of them. This sample yields tens of thousands of clones, of which about 85% are seen a single time; 16% belongs to the top ten. The source was CD4+ or CD8+ T cells sorted from blood, collected in a trial of the OX40 agonist ivuxolimab. The receptor set was obtained from an adult with an advanced solid tumor such as melanoma, head and neck, liver or kidney cancer.

The chain's CDR3 is CASSLFARTDHEQFF. In nucleotides, the CDR3 is TGTGCCAGCAGTTTATTCGCGCGGACAGACCATGAGCAGTTCTTC. The chain couples TRBV27 to TRBJ2-1; D is possibly TRBD1 (6 bases). The CDR3 covers 15 residues. The germline V and J ends were trimmed by 1 base and 8 bases, with 15 bases remaining between them. Germline CDR1 reads MNHEY; CDR2 reads SMNVEV (reference sequence).

This chain connects TRBV27 to TRBJ1-5, with D hard to call. V was clipped by 2 bases and J by 2 bases, with 10 bases between them. Germline V lookup: CDR1 MNHEY, CDR2 SMNVEV (reference sequence). The CDR3 contains 15 residues. The chain's CDR3 is CASSLVYGGNQPQHF. The CDR3, as DNA: TGTGCCAGCAGTTTAGTATATGGGGGCAATCAGCCCCAGCATTTT.

This sequence joins TRBV5-1 and TRBJ2-1; TRBD1 might be the D (6 bases). CDR1 SGHRS and CDR2 YFSETQ come from the germline V gene. V was clipped by 0 bases and J by 10 bases, with 11 bases between them. The CDR3 consists of 13 residues. CDR3: CASSLDMDSEQFF. The DNA for the CDR3 is TGCGCCAGCAGCTTGGATATGGACAGCGAGCAGTTCTTC.

CDR3 loop: CASMRQGGQPQHF. The CDR3 region has the DNA TGCGCCAGCATGAGGCAGGGGGGTCAGCCCCAGCATTTT. J is TRBJ1-5 and V is TRBV10-2; 7 nucleotides match TRBD1. V was pared by 7 bases and J by 6 bases, with 6 bases of the junction left unmatched. The germline gives CDR1 WSHSY, CDR2 SAAADI. The CDR3 is 13 amino acids.

The V call is TRBV7-3, the J call TRBJ2-1, with TRBD2 matching over 13 bases. Germline V gene data show CDR1 as SGHTA and CDR2 as FQGTGA. J lost 4 bases, V lost 5 bases, and 2 bases had no gene match. CDR3 length: 15 residues. DNA of the CDR3: TGTGCCAGCAGCCCGACTAGCGGGGGGTACAATGAGCAGTTCTTC. It specifies CASSPTSGGYNEQFF.

The chain uses TRBV6-1 and TRBJ2-2, with no clear D. V lost 4 bases and J 4 bases, leaving 13 bases between the germline ends. The CDR3 consists of 15 residues. The V gene's germline CDR1 is MNHNS and CDR2 SASEGT. For the CDR3, the DNA is TGTGCCAGCAGTGCGACACCCGAAAGCACCGGGGAGCTGTTTTTT. Its translation is CASSATPESTGELFF.

The chain links TRBV30 to TRBJ1-1, with unresolved D. Trimming took 2 bases from V and 4 from J, leaving 8 bases between them. CDR3 size: 12 residues. Germline V gives CDR1 GTSNPN, CDR2 SVGIG (reference sequence). The CDR3 nucleotides read TGTGCCTGGAGTTCAAGTGGCACTGAAGCTTTCTTT. It is translated as CAWSSSGTEAFF.

The chain is built from TRBV11-2 and TRBJ1-1; D uncertain. Germline lookup yields CDR1 SGHAT and CDR2 FQNNGV. V was trimmed by 5 bases and J by 1 base, leaving 8 bases between them. CDR3 length: 13 residues. The CDR3 loop is CASSAVKNTEAFF. CDR3 coding DNA: TGTGCCAGCAGCGCTGTGAAGAACACTGAAGCTTTCTTT.

The J gene is TRBJ2-5, the V gene TRBV7-9; perhaps TRBD2 as D (6 bases). V shed 0 bases and J shed 10 bases, with 12 bases lying between them. The CDR3 extends over 13 amino acids. CDR1 and CDR2 from the germline V gene are SEHNR and FQNEAQ (reference sequence). For the CDR3, the DNA is TGTGCCAGCAGCTTAGCCGGGAGTGGTGTCCAGTACTTC. As protein: CASSLAGSGVQYF.

The chain uses TRBV5-1 and TRBJ1-1; 8 bases agree with TRBD1. The CDR3 extends over 15 amino acids. Germline V gives CDR1 SGHRS, CDR2 YFSETQ. The trim removed 0 bases at V and 3 bases at J, leaving 4 bases unmatched. The CDR3: CASSLEQGGDTEAFF. DNA of the CDR3: TGCGCCAGCAGCTTGGAACAGGGGGGCGACACTGAAGCTTTCTTT.

This rearrangement joins TRBV4-2 to TRBJ2-6, with D perhaps given as TRBD1 or TRBD2 (5 bases each). The ends were cut back, 1 base at V and 3 bases at J, with 22 bases in the middle. The V gene's germline CDR1 is LGHNA and CDR2 YNFKEQ. The CDR3 has 20 amino acids. In DNA form, the CDR3 reads TGTGCCAGCAGCCAAGGGGGTTCCGGGACCCGGCTCTTTGGGGCCAACGTCCTGACTTTC. Translating it yields CASSQGGSGTRLFGANVLTF.

This clone was seen a single time. The CDR3 is CASKPQGWGETQYF. For the CDR3, the DNA is TGTGCCAGCAAACCTCAGGGGTGGGGGGAGACCCAGTACTTC. This chain uses TRBV25-1 with TRBJ2-5; D might be TRBD1 (6 bases). Germline V gene sequence: CDR1 MGHDK, CDR2 SYGVNS. The CDR3 covers 14 residues. V was shortened by 7 bases and J by 5 bases, with 17 bases between the two germline ends.